These 26 T cell receptor beta chains share one sample of origin, sequenced in a study of blood T cells in healthy people across ages. With a J-beta primer mix and a sample-barcoded 5' primer, a second PCR ran roughly 6 to 12 cycles. TCRdb independently ran MiXCR on the 5' RACE reads; one entry per CDR3 protein. This sample has about a million distinct CDR3 sequences; about 44% occur once, and the top ten carry 13%. The sample was blood. These receptors all stem from a man in his thirties or forties in good health.

This clonotype was recorded a few times. The chain links TRBV28 to TRBJ1-4; TRBD1 is a possible D gene (6 bases). This CDR3 contains 14 residues. The germline gives CDR1 MDHEN, CDR2 SYDVKM. Trimming cost V 2 bases and J 8 bases, with 12 bases left between them. CDR3 sequence reads: CASSLGGAREKLFF. The CDR3, as DNA: TGTGCCAGCAGTTTAGGGGGGGCGAGGGAAAAACTGTTTTTT.

J is TRBJ2-7 and V is TRBV4-1, with 11 bases identical to TRBD1. The V gene end was trimmed by 5 bases and the J gene end by 3 bases; junction bases not matched to a gene: 9. The CDR3 runs to 16 residues. The germline CDR1 and CDR2 sequences are MGHRA and YSYEKL. CDR3 DNA: TGCGCCAGCAGCTCGGGCCGGGGACAGGGGGACTACGAGCAGTACTTC. Translated, it gives CASSSGRGQGDYEQYF.

The chain has TRBV7-2 and TRBJ1-2; D is unclear. The CDR3 contains 13 residues. Trimming left V 6 bases short and J 2 bases short, with 10 bases between. Germline loops: CDR1 SGHTA, CDR2 FQGNSA. The CDR3 DNA follows: TGTGCCAGCAGACCCAACCTCAACTATGGCTACACCTTC. It is translated as CASRPNLNYGYTF.

In regard to this clonotype: At one end the junction does not follow the germline gene, possibly because of a read error. J is TRBJ2-7 and V is TRBV7-2, with D possibly being TRBD1 (6 bases). Germline CDR1 is SGHTA and CDR2 is FQGNSA. CDR3 length equals 13 residues. The CDR3 is CASSQDSIYEQYF. DNA of the CDR3: TGTGCTAGCAGCCAGGACAGTATCTACGAGCAGTACTTC.

There are a few counts of this clonotype. J is TRBJ1-4 and V is TRBV27, with TRBD1 matching 9 bases. The CDR3 covers 21 residues. From germline, CDR1 is MNHEY and CDR2 SMNVEV (reference sequence). V shed 4 bases and J 0 bases; nucleotides not matched to a gene: 18. The CDR3 DNA reads as TGTGCCAGCAGTTCGACAGGGGGGGAACTTATATCCTCCTCAACTAATGAAAAACTGTTTTTT. This gives the protein CASSSTGGELISSSTNEKLFF.

The V call is TRBV30, the J call TRBJ2-1; tentative D call: TRBD1 (7 bases). This CDR3 is built from 16 residues. V lost 3 bases to trimming and J lost 2 bases, with 17 bases between them. Looked up from germline, CDR1 is GTSNPN and CDR2 is SVGIG (reference sequence). The CDR3 spells CAWSPGGSFPYNEQFF. The CDR3 nucleotides read TGTGCCTGGAGCCCAGGGGGGAGCTTTCCCTACAATGAGCAGTTCTTC.

The rearrangement uses TRBV6-5 and TRBJ1-2; D is ambiguous. Germline loops: CDR1 MNHEY, CDR2 SVGAGI. CDR3 length equals 13 residues. V was shortened by 5 bases and J by 2 bases, with 9 bases between the two germline ends. This CDR3 reads CASSVQRNYGYTF. The CDR3 bases are TGTGCCAGCAGTGTCCAGCGGAACTATGGCTACACCTTC.

At least ten counts were recorded for this clonotype. The chain combines TRBV7-3 with TRBJ2-1; D unresolved. Trimming removed 0 bases from V and 4 bases from J, with 10 bases in between. CDR3 length: 15 residues. Germline V gene sequence: CDR1 SGHTA, CDR2 FQGTGA. CDR3 nucleotides: TGTGCCAGCAGCTTAACCTCCGGCGGATACAATGAGCAGTTCTTC. This sequence encodes CASSLTSGGYNEQFF.

In this sample, this clonotype turned up a few times. This chain connects TRBV15 to TRBJ2-6, with D possibly matching TRBD2 (5 bases). Germline loops: CDR1 LNHNV, CDR2 YYDKDF (reference sequence). The CDR3 totals 16 residues. The ends were cut back, 1 base at V and 3 bases at J, with 10 bases in the middle. The CDR3 sequence is CATSRGVRVGANVLTF. The CDR3, as DNA: TGTGCCACCAGCAGAGGCGTGAGGGTTGGGGCCAACGTCCTGACTTTC. Drawing the rest from reference TRBV15 and TRBJ2-6, the complete variable domain is DAMVIQNPRYQVTQFGKPVTLSCSQTLNHNVMYWYQQKSSQAPKLLFHYYDKDFNNEADTPDNFQSRRPNTSFCFLDIRSPGLGDTAMYLCATSRGVRVGANVLTFGAGSRLTVL.

This clonotype was detected a few times. V usage is TRBV12-3 or TRBV12-4 and J usage is TRBJ2-3; D gene unclear. The length of the CDR3 is 15 residues. V was clipped by 2 bases and J by 0 bases, with 9 bases between them. In nucleotides, the CDR3 is TGTGCCAGCAGTTTAAGTGGGGATAGCACAGATACGCAGTATTTT. Translation gives CASSLSGDSTDTQYF.

This clonotype was counted at least ten times. This sequence joins TRBV6-4 and TRBJ2-3; D is perhaps TRBD2 (6 bases). The CDR3 covers 15 residues. Germline CDR1 MRHNA, CDR2 SNTAGT. Trimming stripped 0 bases from V and 2 bases from J, with 9 bases between. The CDR3 sequence is CASSDSRGDTDTQYF. The CDR3 coding sequence is TGTGCCAGCAGTGACTCACGCGGGGACACAGATACGCAGTATTTT.

This clonotype was observed a few times. The genes are TRBV6-1 and TRBJ2-5; tentative D call: TRBD2 (6 bases). The CDR3 contains 15 residues. V was trimmed by 5 bases and J by 5 bases, leaving 18 bases between them. The germline gives CDR1 MNHNS, CDR2 SASEGT. The CDR3 DNA is TGTGCCAGCAGTTCCCGGGGGACTTCGGGGGAGACCCAGTACTTC. Its translation: CASSSRGTSGETQYF.

The chain uses TRBV3-1 and TRBJ2-7; D is possibly TRBD1 (6 bases). CDR3 length: 12 residues. V lost 1 base and J lost 10, with 11 bases in between. Germline CDR1 LGHDT, CDR2 YNNKEL (reference sequence). Here the CDR3 DNA reads TGTGCCAGCAGCCAAGGTGGACAGATTCAGTACTTC. It translates to CASSQGGQIQYF.

The V call is TRBV28, the J call TRBJ2-7; D is undetermined. This CDR3 spans 13 amino acids. Germline V gene lookup returns CDR1 MDHEN and CDR2 SYDVKM. Trimming took off 7 bases at V and 0 bases at J, with 10 bases between the two ends. Here the CDR3 DNA reads TGTGCCAGCAAGACACCCAGCTCCTACGAGCAGTACTTC. As protein: CASKTPSSYEQYF.

This clonotype has a handful of counts. The V call is TRBV7-2, the J call TRBJ1-6, with D unclear. The germline V gene encodes CDR1 SGHTA and CDR2 FQGNSA. This CDR3 has 18 amino acids. Trimming shortened V by 7 bases and J by 0 bases, and 19 bases separated the two germline ends. The CDR3 region has the DNA TGTGCCAGCATCGACCCGGGGAAGGTGGGCTCCTATAATTCACCCCTCCACTTT. It is translated as CASIDPGKVGSYNSPLHF.

The chain combines TRBV20-1 with TRBJ2-7; 8 bases match TRBD2. V shed 6 bases and J 2 bases; nucleotides not matched to a gene: 9. Germline loops: CDR1 DFQATT, CDR2 SNEGSKA (reference sequence). The CDR3 contains 14 residues. The CDR3, as DNA: TGCAGTGCCGTAGTTCTCGGGGGGGCCTACGAGCAGTACTTC. The encoded protein is CSAVVLGGAYEQYF.

This clonotype was detected a few times. The V gene is TRBV2, the J gene TRBJ1-1; TRBD1 is a possible D gene (6 bases). Trimming took 3 bases from V and 10 from J, leaving 12 bases between them. The CDR3 sequence is 12 residues long. In germline, CDR1 is SNHLY, CDR2 FYNNEI. CDR3 residues: CASSDGSGVAFF. The DNA of the CDR3 is TGTGCCAGCAGTGACGGGTCAGGGGTAGCTTTCTTT.

This chain links TRBV28 with TRBJ2-1, with TRBD1 matching over 8 bases. The V gene end was trimmed by 4 bases and the J gene end by 5 bases; junction bases not matched to a gene: 7. Germline V gene sequence: CDR1 MDHEN, CDR2 SYDVKM. The CDR3 runs 15 residues. The CDR3 coding sequence is TGTGCCAGCAGTTCGACGGGACAGGCGAACAATGAGCAGTTCTTC. It is translated as CASSSTGQANNEQFF.

The CDR3 spells CASSLGQKGAKNIQYF. CDR3 nucleotides: TGTGCCAGCAGCTTAGGACAGAAAGGAGCCAAAAACATTCAGTACTTC. The V call is TRBV11-2, the J call TRBJ2-4; D is perhaps TRBD1 (5 bases). This CDR3 spans 16 amino acids. Germline-derived CDR1 and CDR2 are SGHAT and FQNNGV. The V and J ends lost 1 base and 0 bases respectively, with 10 bases between them.

Notes on this clonotype: One end of the junction fails to match germline, which may point to a read error. V and J are TRBV5-1 and TRBJ1-5, with a weak D call TRBD1 (6 bases). The CDR3 extends over 15 amino acids. CDR1 is SGHRS and CDR2 is YFSETQ in the germline V gene. DNA for the CDR3: TGCGCCAGCAGCTCGGACGGACAGTTCAATCAGCCACAGCATTTT. Protein sequence: CASSSDGQFNQPQHF.

This clonotype was seen a few times. The chain combines TRBV7-2 with TRBJ2-3; the match to TRBD2 covers 13 bases. V dropped 5 bases and J dropped 0; count of bases not matched to a gene: 5. CDR1 SGHTA and CDR2 FQGNSA come from the germline V gene. The CDR3 loop spans 17 amino acids. The CDR3: CASSQLAGGPSTDTQYF. CDR3 in DNA: TGTGCCAGCAGCCAACTAGCGGGGGGGCCTAGCACAGATACGCAGTATTTT.

As for this clonotype: A read error may explain this, as a much larger clone is one base away. V and J are TRBV28 and TRBJ2-4; possible D gene TRBD1, 6 bases. Gene TRBJ2-7 matches the end of the DNA better, so the J call may be wrong. The CDR3 loop spans 14 amino acids. Germline V lookup: CDR1 MDHEN, CDR2 SYDVKM. In DNA form, the CDR3 reads TGTGCCAGCAGTGTAGGGGGTACCTTCTACGAGCAGTACTTC. Translating it yields CASSVGGTFYEQYF.

This clonotype was counted only a few times. The chain is built from TRBV24-1 and TRBJ2-1; 9 positions agree with TRBD1. The V and J ends lost 4 bases and 6 bases, in that order; junction bases with no gene match: 9. Germline V gene sequence: CDR1 KGHDR, CDR2 SFDVKD. This CDR3 has 16 amino acids. In DNA, the CDR3 is TGTGCCACCAGTGACCCGGGACAGGGCCCCCTCAATGAGCAGTTCTTC. Its translation is CATSDPGQGPLNEQFF.

The chain couples TRBV7-2 to TRBJ1-5; possible D gene TRBD1, 6 bases. The CDR3 sequence is 16 residues long. V shed 1 base and J shed 3 bases, with 13 bases lying between them. In germline, CDR1 is SGHTA, CDR2 FQGNSA. The CDR3 spells CASSLVSGGNNQPQHF. CDR3 in DNA: TGTGCCAGCAGCTTAGTGAGTGGGGGCAACAATCAGCCCCAGCATTTT. Together with reference TRBV7-2 and TRBJ1-5, the CDR3 gives the full variable domain: GAGVSQSPSNKVTEKGKDVELRCDPISGHTALYWYRQSLGQGLEFLIYFQGNSAPDKSGLPSDRFSAERTGGSVSTLTIQRTQQEDSAVYLCASSLVSGGNNQPQHFGDGTRLSIL.

This chain uses TRBV21-1 with TRBJ2-4; no check of the table's D call, TRBD1, against the DNA was made. TRBV21-1 is a recognized pseudogene. This CDR3 is 17 amino acids long. This chain's CDR3 is CASSKKGGLIWWDIQYF. The CDR3, as DNA: TGTGCCAGCAGCAAAAAGGGGGGGCTTATTTGGTGGGACATTCAGTACTTC.

As to this clonotype: A much bigger clone sits one base away, suggesting this may be a read error. This chain uses TRBV12-3 or TRBV12-4 with TRBJ2-5, with D uncertain. V was pared by 5 bases and J by 0 bases, with 10 bases between. The CDR3 covers 14 residues. CDR3 DNA: TGTGCCAGCAGTGTAACCGCAAACCAAGAGACCCAGTACTTC. Amino acids: CASSVTANQETQYF.